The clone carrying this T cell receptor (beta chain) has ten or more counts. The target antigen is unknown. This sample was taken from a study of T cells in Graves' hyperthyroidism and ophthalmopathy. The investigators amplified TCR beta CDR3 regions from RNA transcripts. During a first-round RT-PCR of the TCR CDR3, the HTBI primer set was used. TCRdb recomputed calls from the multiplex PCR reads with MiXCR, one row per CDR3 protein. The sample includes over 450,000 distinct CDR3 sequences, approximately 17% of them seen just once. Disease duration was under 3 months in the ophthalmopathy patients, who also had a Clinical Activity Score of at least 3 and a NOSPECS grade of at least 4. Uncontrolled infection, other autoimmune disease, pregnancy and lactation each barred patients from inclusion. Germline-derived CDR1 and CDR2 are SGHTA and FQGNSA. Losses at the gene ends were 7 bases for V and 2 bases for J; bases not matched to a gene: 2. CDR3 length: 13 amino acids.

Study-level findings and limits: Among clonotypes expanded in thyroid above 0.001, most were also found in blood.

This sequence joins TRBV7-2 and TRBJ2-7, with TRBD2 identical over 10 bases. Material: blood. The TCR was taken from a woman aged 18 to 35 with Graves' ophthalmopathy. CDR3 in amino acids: CASKAGGTYEQYF. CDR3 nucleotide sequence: TGTGCCAGCAAAGCGGGGGGGACCTACGAGCAGTACTTC.